This paragraph reports one T cell receptor (beta chain). Its target antigen remains unknown. The record has no base qualities; no much larger clone is one base away. The trim is 1 base for V and 5 bases for J, with a gap of 6 bases between the germline ends. The CDR3 runs 13 amino acids, cysteine and phenylalanine included. Only CDR3 DNA remains: 39 bases, in frame from the first base. The germline V gene (reference sequence) supplies CDR1 MNHNY and CDR2 SVGAGI. The data derive from a study of control samples from healthy donors and cancer patients (dated by TCRdb to about 2020). Preparation of the library involved the immunoSEQ multiplex PCR assay. TCRdb mirrors the immuneACCESS table, restricted to in-frame sequences. Some clones are absent from its copies; in checked studies, under half trace to an unresolved V gene, and the reason for the others is unknown. This sample lists approximately 90,000 clones; 70% to 90% were detected once. The ten biggest clones cover roughly 18% of the sample.

Sequencing was performed on blood. The clonotype was recovered from a man in his thirties or forties in good health. The sequence is built from TRBV6-6 and TRBJ1-5, with the D gene not clear enough to name. The nucleotides read TGTGCCAGCAGTTACTTGTCCGATCAGCCCCAGCATTTT. Its coded protein is CASSYLSDQPQHF.